The sequence of this T cell receptor (beta chain) was determined in a study of blood T cell repertoires in COVID-19. Whole-study context: Acute and convalescent COVID-19 specimens originated in the United States, Italy and Spain. In each case, the material was cDNA or gDNA derived from T cells, B-cell-depleted T cells, or PBMCs.

As handled by the study authors: Estimates of nucleated cell counts were drawn from the amplification of reference gene primers. TCRdb keeps only in-frame clones here, not all; method: immunoSEQ multiplex PCR. D and trimming were read from the DNA, whereas the V and J calls and clone size are those reported in that table. This table has roughly 320,000 clones, around 90% appearing once. Germline CDR1 and CDR2: MNHEY and SVGEGT. CDR3 length: 18 amino acids. The V and J ends lost 3 bases and 0 bases respectively, with 17 bases between them. The V gene is TRBV6-2 or TRBV6-3, the J gene TRBJ2-2; D is uncertain. Sequenced input: peripheral blood. This receptor was identified in a man aged 70 or older with acute or convalescent COVID-19. Here the CDR3 reads CASSYKPTTGPNTGELFF. The CDR3 region has the DNA TGTGCCAGCAGTTATAAACCAACCACTGGTCCGAACACCGGGGAGCTGTTTTTT.